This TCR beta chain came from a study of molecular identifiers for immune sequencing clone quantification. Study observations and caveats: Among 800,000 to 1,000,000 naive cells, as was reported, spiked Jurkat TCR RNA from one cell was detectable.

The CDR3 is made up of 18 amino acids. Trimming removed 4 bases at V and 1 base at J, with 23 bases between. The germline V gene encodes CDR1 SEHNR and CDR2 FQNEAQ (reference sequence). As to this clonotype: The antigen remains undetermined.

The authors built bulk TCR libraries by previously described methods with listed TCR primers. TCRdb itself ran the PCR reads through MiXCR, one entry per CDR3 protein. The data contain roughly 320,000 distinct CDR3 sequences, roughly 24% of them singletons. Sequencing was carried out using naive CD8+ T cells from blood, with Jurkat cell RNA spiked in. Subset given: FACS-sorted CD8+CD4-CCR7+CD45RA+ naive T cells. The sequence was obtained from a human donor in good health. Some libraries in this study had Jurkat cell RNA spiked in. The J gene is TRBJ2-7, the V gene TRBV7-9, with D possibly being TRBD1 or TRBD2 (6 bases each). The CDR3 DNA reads TGTGCCAGCAGCTATGCACCGGGTACAGGGAGCGGGTCCTACGAGCAGTACTTC. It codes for CASSYAPGTGSGSYEQYF.